Shown below are 13 T cell receptor beta chains from a single sample sequenced in a study of cytomegalovirus exposure and HLA in healthy donors. The primer mix had 60 Vbeta and 13 Jbeta primers. Profiled with immunoSEQ multiplex PCR; TCRdb holds only in-frame clones, not every one. In the table there are 120,000 or so clones, roughly 77% of which are singletons. Specimen: PBMCs. All receptors come from a man over 45 in good health and CMV-seropositive.

The chain carries TRBV5-1 and TRBJ1-1; D not certain. This CDR3 region has 13 residues. V was pared by 0 bases and J by 8 bases, with 11 bases between. Per the germline V gene, CDR1 is SGHRS and CDR2 is YFSETQ. CDR3 DNA sequence: TGCGCCAGCAGCTTGGGGGCCGAGTGGGAAGCTTTCTTT. Translated: CASSLGAEWEAFF.

This clone was detected once. This chain uses TRBV30 with TRBJ1-1, with TRBD1 identical over 9 bases. Per germline, CDR1 GTSNPN and CDR2 SVGIG (reference sequence). V trimming: 5 bases; J trimming: 0 bases; junction bases outside the gene matches: 1. The CDR3 covers 13 residues. The CDR3 nucleotides are TGTGCCTGGGACAGGGGGTTGAACACTGAAGCTTTCTTT. It encodes CAWDRGLNTEAFF.

The genes are TRBV7-9 and TRBJ2-1; 10 bases agree with TRBD2. Germline CDR1 is SEHNR and CDR2 is FQNEAQ (reference sequence). The CDR3 covers 16 residues. The ends lost 0 bases at V and 2 bases at J; junction bases unmatched: 1. CDR3 nucleotides: TGTGCCAGCAGCTTAGCCAGCGGGAGGGCCTACAATGAGCAGTTCTTC. It is translated as CASSLASGRAYNEQFF.

The V gene is TRBV6-5, the J gene TRBJ2-1; D is ambiguous. Germline values: CDR1 MNHEY, CDR2 SVGAGI. The CDR3 has 16 residues. Trimming cost V 2 bases and J 2 bases, with 13 bases left between them. CDR3 residues: CASSYVPLRAYNEQFF. CDR3 coding DNA: TGTGCCAGCAGTTACGTACCCCTCCGGGCCTACAATGAGCAGTTCTTC.

V is TRBV2 and J is TRBJ2-4, with 7 bases that match TRBD1. This CDR3 has 16 amino acids. The V and J ends lost 6 bases and 0 bases, in that order; junction bases with no gene match: 8. The germline V gene has CDR1 SNHLY and CDR2 FYNNEI. For the CDR3, the DNA is TGTGCCAGCAGGCCTAGGGACAGTTTAGCCAAAAACATTCAGTACTTC. Translated: CASRPRDSLAKNIQYF.

The V gene is TRBV28, the J gene TRBJ1-2; D gene uncertain. Germline loops: CDR1 MDHEN, CDR2 SYDVKM. The CDR3 totals 12 residues. V lost 7 bases and J 8 bases, leaving 14 bases between the germline ends. This CDR3 is CASNTPPRGYTF. In DNA form, the CDR3 reads TGTGCCAGCAATACCCCCCCGCGGGGCTACACCTTC.

The chain has TRBV11-2 and TRBJ2-1; TRBD1 might be the D (6 bases). Germline-derived CDR1 and CDR2 are SGHAT and FQNNGV. The CDR3 spans 15 residues. V lost 0 bases and J lost 6, with 12 bases in between. This CDR3 is CASSLDRGPFNEQFF. The CDR3 DNA is TGTGCCAGCAGCTTAGACAGGGGACCGTTCAATGAGCAGTTCTTC. The whole variable domain, remainder taken from reference TRBV11-2 and TRBJ2-1, is EAGVAQSPRYKIIEKRQSVAFWCNPISGHATLYWYQQILGQGPKLLIQFQNNGVVDDSQLPKDRFSAERLKGVDSTLKIQPAKLEDSAVYLCASSLDRGPFNEQFFGPGTRLTVL.

The chain combines TRBV5-4 with TRBJ2-2; D is unresolved. Trimming removed 0 bases at V and 2 bases at J, with 5 bases between. The CDR3 sequence is 14 residues long. Per the germline V gene, CDR1 is SGHNT and CDR2 is YYREEE (reference sequence). DNA for the CDR3: TGTGCCAGCAGCTTGGGACTTAACACCGGGGAGCTGTTTTTT. It specifies CASSLGLNTGELFF.

The V gene is TRBV19, the J gene TRBJ2-1, with TRBD1 identical over 10 bases. Germline V CDR1 and CDR2: LNHDA, SQIVND (reference sequence). Trimming took 5 bases from V and 6 from J; bases not matched to a gene: 7. The CDR3 sequence is 15 residues long. The CDR3: CASSLRQGARNEQFF. The DNA for the CDR3 is TGTGCCAGTAGTCTTCGACAGGGGGCCCGCAATGAGCAGTTCTTC.

This clone showed up just a few times. The chain is built from TRBV7-9 and TRBJ1-1, with TRBD1 as a possible D gene (6 bases). CDR3 size: 14 residues. V dropped 4 bases and J dropped 4 bases, with 13 bases sitting between them. CDR1 is SEHNR and CDR2 is FQNEAQ in the germline V gene (reference sequence). This CDR3 is CASSSQGESTEAFF. In DNA, the CDR3 is TGTGCCAGCAGCTCACAGGGCGAAAGCACTGAAGCTTTCTTT. Combining the CDR3 with reference TRBV7-9 and TRBJ1-1 gives the whole variable domain DTGVSQNPRHKITKRGQNVTFRCDPISEHNRLYWYRQTLGQGPEFLTYFQNEAQLEKSRLLSDRFSAERPKGSFSTLEIQRTEQGDSAMYLCASSSQGESTEAFFGQGTRLTVV.

The chain carries TRBV4-3 and TRBJ1-4; D remains ambiguous. The CDR3 contains 15 residues. Trimming pared 4 bases from V and 8 bases from J, leaving 17 bases between. Germline V gene lookup returns CDR1 LGHNA and CDR2 YSLEER. The CDR3 DNA reads TGCGCCAGCAGCCCGACTCAAGACCAGTACGAAAAACTGTTTTTT. Its translation: CASSPTQDQYEKLFF.

The chain links TRBV5-1 to TRBJ1-1; D gene uncertain. This CDR3 has 13 residues. V gave up 0 bases and J gave up 1 base, with 4 bases separating them. CDR1 and CDR2 (germline): SGHRS, YFSETQ. The CDR3 DNA reads as TGCGCCAGCAGCTTGGCCCGGAACACTGAAGCTTTCTTT. Protein product: CASSLARNTEAFF.

The chain joins TRBV5-1 to TRBJ1-4; no clear D. CDR1 is SGHRS and CDR2 is YFSETQ in the germline V gene. This CDR3 comprises 16 residues. The V gene lost 4 bases and the J gene lost 5 bases, with 18 bases spanning the gap. DNA of the CDR3: TGCGCCAGCAGCAATGAGGTGGAATCTGGAAATGAAAAACTGTTTTTT. It translates to CASSNEVESGNEKLFF.